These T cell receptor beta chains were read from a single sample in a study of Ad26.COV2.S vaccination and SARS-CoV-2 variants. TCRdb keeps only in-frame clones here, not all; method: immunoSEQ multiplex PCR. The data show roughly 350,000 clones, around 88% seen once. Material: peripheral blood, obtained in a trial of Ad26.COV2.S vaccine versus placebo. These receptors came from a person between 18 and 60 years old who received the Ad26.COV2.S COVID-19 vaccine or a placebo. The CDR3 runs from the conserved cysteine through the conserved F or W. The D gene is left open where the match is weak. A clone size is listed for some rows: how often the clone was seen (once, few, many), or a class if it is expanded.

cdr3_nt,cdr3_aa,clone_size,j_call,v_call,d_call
TGTGCCAGCAGCGTAGGTGTTTCGATCCGAAACTATGGCTACACCTTC,CASSVGVSIRNYGYTF,.,TRBJ1-2,TRBV9,.
TGTGCCATCAGTGACGATGGACGCACCGGGGAGCTGTTTTTT,CAISDDGRTGELFF,.,TRBJ2-2,TRBV10-3,.
TGCGCCAGCAGAAGGCCCCCGGATGAAAAACTGTTTTTT,CASRRPPDEKLFF,.,TRBJ1-4,TRBV10-2,.
TGTGCCAGCAGTTTCAGGGAATTATTCTACGAGCAGTACTTC,CASSFRELFYEQYF,.,TRBJ2-7,TRBV28,.
TGTGCCAGCAGTGACACCTCCGGGGCAGATACGCAGTATTTT,CASSDTSGADTQYF,.,TRBJ2-3,TRBV6-1,.
TGTGCCTGGACTAGCGGGAGCTCCTACGAGCAGTACTTC,CAWTSGSSYEQYF,few,TRBJ2-7,TRBV30,TRBD2
TGTGCCAGTCGGTTACTAGCGGAGGAGACCCAGTACTTC,CASRLLAEETQYF,once,TRBJ2-5,TRBV19,TRBD2
TGTGCCAGCAGCCCTGGGGGGCCCTTATTGAATTTGGAGCAGTACTTC,CASSPGGPLLNLEQYF,.,TRBJ2-7,TRBV5-5,.
TGTGCCAGCAGCCCCTTCCAGGGCGGCTACACCTTC,CASSPFQGGYTF,.,TRBJ1-2,TRBV9,.
TGCGCCAGCAGCTTGGCCGGGACTAGCGAAGAGACCCAGTACTTC,CASSLAGTSEETQYF,.,TRBJ2-5,TRBV5-1,TRBD2
TGTGCCAGCAGTTTTGGAGTCACCGGGGAGCTGTTTTTT,CASSFGVTGELFF,.,TRBJ2-2,TRBV28,.